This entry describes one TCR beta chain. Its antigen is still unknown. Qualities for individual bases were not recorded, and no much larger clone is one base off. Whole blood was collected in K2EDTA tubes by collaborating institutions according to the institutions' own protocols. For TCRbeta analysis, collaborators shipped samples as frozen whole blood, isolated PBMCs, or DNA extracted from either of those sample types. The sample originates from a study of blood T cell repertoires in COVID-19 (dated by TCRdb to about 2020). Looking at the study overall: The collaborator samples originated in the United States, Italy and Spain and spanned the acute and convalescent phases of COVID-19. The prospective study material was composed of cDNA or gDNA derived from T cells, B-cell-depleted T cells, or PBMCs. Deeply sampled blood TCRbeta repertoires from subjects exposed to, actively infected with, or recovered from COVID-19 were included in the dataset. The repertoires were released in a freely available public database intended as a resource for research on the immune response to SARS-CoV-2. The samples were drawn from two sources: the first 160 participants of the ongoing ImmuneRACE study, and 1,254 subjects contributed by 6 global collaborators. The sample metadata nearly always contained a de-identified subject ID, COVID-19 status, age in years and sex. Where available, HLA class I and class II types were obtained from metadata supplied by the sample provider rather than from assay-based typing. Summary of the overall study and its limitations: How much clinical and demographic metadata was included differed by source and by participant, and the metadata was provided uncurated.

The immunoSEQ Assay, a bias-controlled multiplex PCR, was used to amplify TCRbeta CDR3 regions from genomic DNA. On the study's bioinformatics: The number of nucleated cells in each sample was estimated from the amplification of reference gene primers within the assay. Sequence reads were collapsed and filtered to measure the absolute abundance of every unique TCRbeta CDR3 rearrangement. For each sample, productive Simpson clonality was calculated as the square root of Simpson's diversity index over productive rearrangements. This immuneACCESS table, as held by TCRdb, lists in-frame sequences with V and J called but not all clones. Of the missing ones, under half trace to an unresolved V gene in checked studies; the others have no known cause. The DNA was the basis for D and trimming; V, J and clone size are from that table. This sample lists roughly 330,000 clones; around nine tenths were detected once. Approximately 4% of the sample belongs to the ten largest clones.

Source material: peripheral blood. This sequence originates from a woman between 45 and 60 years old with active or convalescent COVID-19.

The encoded CDR3 is CASSSTGAGANVLTF. The DNA is as follows: TGTGCCAGCAGTTCAACAGGGGCTGGGGCCAACGTCCTGACTTTC. The rearranged segments are TRBV6-2 or TRBV6-3 and TRBJ2-6, and 7 bases in between align with TRBD1. V ends up 4 bases short and J 2 bases short, with an unmatched junction base count of 2. Its CDR3 holds 15 amino acids, cysteine through phenylalanine. Here the CDR3 DNA is all that survives: 45 bases in frame from base 1. CDR1 MNHEY and CDR2 SVGEGT are derived from the germline V gene.